Sequencing of this TCR beta chain was carried out in a study of Graves' ophthalmopathy and Graves' hyperthyroidism (dated by TCRdb to 2016 to 2019). About the study as a whole: Peripheral blood was collected at initial diagnosis, prior to any treatment. To tell Graves' ophthalmopathy apart from Graves' hyperthyroidism, and to predict which patients would progress to ophthalmopathy, the study relied on TCR beta repertoire signatures. In total, approximately 130 blood samples were TCR-sequenced: approximately 40 ophthalmopathy, roughly 77 hyperthyroidism and approximately 17 hyperthyroidism-to-ophthalmopathy patients. To explore V-J signatures that distinguish ophthalmopathy from hyperthyroidism, a discovery set of 100 patients was enrolled, made up of around 44 with ophthalmopathy and some 56 with stable hyperthyroidism. An independent validation cohort comprised around 20 hyperthyroidism patients and some 16 patients who later progressed from hyperthyroidism to ophthalmopathy. In more than 5 hyperthyroidism patients, the T-cell repertoire of thyroid tissue was compared with the T-cell repertoire of blood. Following sampling, methimazole starting at 30 mg daily was administered to hyperthyroidism patients, and high-dose intravenous methylprednisolone was administered to ophthalmopathy patients. Points the paper makes about the study in general: In validation, the model predicted ophthalmopathy progression with about 64% sensitivity and approximately 75% specificity; some 13 predicted patients were CT-confirmed with GO in a median of roughly 6.8 months. Most of the expanded thyroid clonotypes with a frequency above 0.001 were also detected in blood, and it was suggested that the thyroid immune response may be reflected by blood repertoires. In cross-validation, the 13-signature model distinguished ophthalmopathy from stable hyperthyroidism with about 89% sensitivity and roughly 84% specificity, while in the test set the corresponding values were roughly 80% and 75%. No statistical method was used to predetermine the sample size, and group allocation was not hidden from the investigators.

Ophthalmopathy patients had moderately to severely active disease, Clinical Activity Score of at least 3, NOSPECS grade of at least 4, and disease duration under 3 months. Patients were excluded if they had other autoimmune diseases, uncontrolled infections, pregnancy or lactation. Diagnosis relied on clinical symptoms, serum thyroxine, TRAb, thyroid ultrasound and orbital computed tomography. Ficoll-Paque density gradient centrifugation was used to isolate PBMCs from approximately 11 ml of fresh peripheral blood. Total RNA was extracted using Trizol reagent, and RNA quality was checked on an Agilent 2100 Bioanalyzer. For repertoire sequencing, TCR beta CDR3 regions were amplified from RNA transcripts. The first round was an RT-PCR using HTBI primers with the Qiagen OneStep RT-PCR kit, and this first round was followed by a second-round multiplex PCR, then size selection and purification. The libraries underwent paired-end sequencing with 100 bp reads on an Illumina HiSeq2000. The authors' analysis ran thus. Reads were processed with SOAPnuke, discarding reads with adapters, uncalled bases, mean Phred below 15, or no exact constant-primer or identifier match. COPE v1.2.5 was used to merge high-quality paired reads. Each unique nucleotide sequence was treated as a clonotype, and MiTCR v1.1 was used to align the clonotypes to the IMGT TRB V, D and J references. Analysis was restricted to V-J combinations with a frequency above 0.0001, which covered over 98% of repertoires. For each V-J combination, a TCR clonal expansion and chaos score was defined as F50 clonal expansion divided by the chaos observed in the TCRdist matrix. Features were reduced by Welch's t-statistics and random forest to roughly 14 V-J combinations, which fed a naive Bayes classifier. The similarity between thyroid and blood repertoires was quantified using the Morisita-Horn index. TCRdb trimmed the raw reads at Q25, called clones with MiXCR and kept productive beta chains. All rows with the same CDR3 protein become a single entry with the most common DNA and genes. Here the V and J calls rest on TCRdb's processing, not on the authors' analysis. This sample comprises 600,000 to 700,000 distinct CDR3 sequences, about 40% of them detected only once. Clones ranked in the top ten supply 2.5% to 3.5% of the sample.

CDR3 length: 15 amino acids, cysteine to phenylalanine. Solely the CDR3 DNA is kept, with 45 bases framed from the first base. CDR1 KGHDR and CDR2 SFDVKD are derived from the germline V gene. Trimming takes 4 bases from V and 7 bases from J, and the germline ends sit 15 bases apart. This clonotype was found many times. Its antigen has not been determined. The record has no base qualities; no much larger clone is one base away. Sequenced sample: peripheral blood. This clonotype was sampled from an adult man with Graves' ophthalmopathy. The chain is encoded by TRBV24-1 joined to TRBJ2-2; TRBD2 could be the D gene, as 5 bases match. The DNA reads as follows: TGTGCCACCAGTGACCCGACGATCGGAGGCGGGGAGCTGTTTTTT. Its protein is CATSDPTIGGGELFF.